This T cell receptor beta chain was identified during a study of blood T cell repertoires in COVID-19. Study-level information: COVID-19 samples from acute and convalescent phases originated in the United States, Italy and Spain. Sources were T cells, B-cell-depleted T cells, or PBMCs; the material itself was cDNA or gDNA.

Authors' data handling: Researchers report that nucleated cell counts were estimated from reference gene primer amplification. The method was immunoSEQ multiplex PCR; TCRdb's version includes in-frame clones alone and lacks a portion of them. That table furnishes V, J and clone size, whereas the DNA furnished D and trimming. The sample has under 250,000 clones, approximately 82% seen once; the top ten hold about 9%. This CDR3 spans 16 amino acids. With V trimmed by 3 bases and J by 3 bases, 10 bases remained unmatched. Looked up from germline, CDR1 is KGHSH and CDR2 is LQKENI. The chain employs TRBV18 and TRBJ2-7, with 8 positions matching TRBD1. The specimen was peripheral blood. The clonotype was recovered from a man between 40 and 49 years old with active or convalescent COVID-19. CDR3 coding DNA: TGTGCCAGCTCACCTTCGACCGGGACAGGAGACTACGAGCAGTACTTC. It is translated as CASSPSTGTGDYEQYF.